Listed below are T cell receptor beta chains from one sample, sequenced in a study of cytomegalovirus exposure and HLA in healthy donors. The data were produced by immunoSEQ multiplex PCR, yet TCRdb's version contains in-frame clones alone and is incomplete. The sample includes some 140,000 clones, 60% to 80% of them seen just once. Material: PBMCs. These receptors all stem from a man younger than 40 in good health and CMV-seronegative. Both conserved end residues are part of each CDR3. D genes are given only for firm matches. Not all rows give a size; the values are once, few, many and, for expanded clones, a class.

V gene	J gene	clone size	D gene	CDR3 protein	CDR3 DNA
TRBV2	TRBJ1-2	-	-	CASRAGGGGYTF	TGTGCCAGCAGGGCCGGGGGGGGAGGCTACACCTTC
TRBV4-1	TRBJ1-1	-	-	CASSQTTAPFAEAFF	TGCGCCAGCAGCCAAACGACAGCCCCCTTCGCTGAAGCTTTCTTT
TRBV27	TRBJ2-7	-	TRBD2	CASSLLSGAYYEQYF	TGTGCCAGCAGTTTGTTAAGCGGGGCATACTACGAGCAGTACTTC
TRBV11-2	TRBJ2-3	-	-	CASSLQDTQYF	TGTGCCAGCAGCTTACAAGATACGCAGTATTTT
TRBV11-2	TRBJ2-5	once	TRBD2	CASSFWGLARNQETQYF	TGTGCCAGCAGCTTCTGGGGACTAGCGAGAAACCAAGAGACCCAGTACTTC
TRBV2	TRBJ2-7	-	-	CASSERRRAGLKQYF	TGTGCCAGCAGTGAAAGGAGGCGGGCGGGATTGAAGCAGTACTTC
TRBV10-1	TRBJ2-1	-	TRBD2	CASSETSGTPFDEQFF	TGCGCCAGCAGTGAGACTAGCGGGACCCCTTTCGATGAGCAGTTCTTC
TRBV9	TRBJ1-3	-	-	CASSVSDNSGNTIYF	TGTGCCAGCAGCGTATCGGACAACTCTGGAAACACCATATATTTT
TRBV10-3	TRBJ2-3	few	-	CAISEGLGTDTQYF	TGTGCCATCAGTGAAGGACTGGGCACAGATACGCAGTATTTT
TRBV25-1	TRBJ1-2	few	-	CASSELDRLNYGYTF	TGTGCCAGCAGTGAATTGGACAGATTAAACTATGGCTACACCTTC
TRBV6-1	TRBJ1-3	few	-	CASGQGSSGNTIYF	TGTGCCAGCGGGCAGGGATCCTCTGGAAACACCATATATTTT
TRBV5-1	TRBJ2-2	-	-	CASSSSQTANTGELFF	TGCGCCAGCAGCTCGTCGCAAACAGCGAACACCGGGGAGCTGTTTTTT
TRBV29-1	TRBJ2-5	-	TRBD1	CSVYRGETQYF	TGCAGCGTCTACAGGGGAGAGACCCAGTACTTC
TRBV28	TRBJ2-7	-	-	CASRDSRGYYEQYF	TGTGCCAGCAGGGATAGCAGGGGTTACTACGAGCAGTACTTC
TRBV27	TRBJ2-7	-	-	CASQTGLASAEQYF	TGTGCCAGCCAAACGGGCCTAGCTAGTGCCGAGCAGTACTTC
TRBV6-1	TRBJ2-7	-	TRBD2	CASSEPPGLLAGDYEQYF	TGTGCCAGCAGTGAACCCCCTGGTCTCCTAGCGGGGGACTACGAGCAGTACTTC
TRBV5-6	TRBJ2-3	-	-	CASSPVWLIAEHTDTQYF	TGTGCCAGCAGCCCGGTATGGTTAATAGCGGAGCACACAGATACGCAGTATTTT
TRBV11-2	TRBJ1-2	few	TRBD1	CASRFQGDYGYTF	TGTGCCAGCAGGTTCCAGGGGGACTATGGCTACACCTTC
TRBV30	TRBJ2-7	-	TRBD2	CAWSVKRTSGGTMQYF	TGTGCCTGGAGTGTTAAAAGAACTAGCGGGGGAACCATGCAGTACTTC
TRBV15	TRBJ2-5	once	TRBD2	CATSKLAASQETQYF	TGTGCCACCAGCAAACTAGCGGCCTCCCAAGAGACCCAGTACTTC
TRBV6-5	TRBJ1-2	-	TRBD1	CASSATGRDYGYTF	TGTGCCAGCAGTGCGACAGGGCGGGACTATGGCTACACCTTC
TRBV5-8	TRBJ2-5	-	TRBD2	CASSSGTSGREETQYF	TGTGCCAGCAGCTCCGGGACTAGCGGGAGGGAAGAGACCCAGTACTTC
TRBV12-5	TRBJ1-1	-	TRBD1	CASGLTGGDTEAFF	TGTGCTAGTGGTTTAACAGGGGGGGACACTGAAGCTTTCTTT
TRBV7-2	TRBJ2-7	-	TRBD2	CASSSASGRALYEQYF	TGTGCCAGCAGCTCAGCAAGCGGGAGGGCTTTGTACGAGCAGTACTTC
TRBV2	TRBJ1-5	once	TRBD1	CASSKRAGGGDSNQPQHF	TGTGCCAGCAGCAAGCGGGCAGGGGGCGGGGATAGCAATCAGCCCCAGCATTTT
TRBV14	TRBJ2-2	-	TRBD1	CASSLRTGVGELFF	TGTGCCAGCAGCCTACGGACAGGGGTCGGGGAGCTGTTTTTT
TRBV6-4	TRBJ2-2	-	-	CASSDSDTGELFF	TGTGCCAGCAGTGACTCCGACACCGGGGAGCTGTTTTTT
TRBV5-1	TRBJ2-3	-	TRBD1	CASSLGQSNTDTQYF	TGCGCCAGCAGTTTGGGACAGAGCAACACAGATACGCAGTATTTT
TRBV7-2	TRBJ2-7	-	-	CASSPSGFGGWNEQYF	TGTGCCAGCAGCCCGTCCGGATTTGGCGGGTGGAACGAGCAGTACTTC
TRBV11-2	TRBJ2-3	-	-	CASSLDPGSTDTQYF	TGTGCCAGCAGCTTAGATCCTGGCAGCACAGATACGCAGTATTTT
TRBV11-2	TRBJ2-5	once	TRBD1	CASSPRTGGETQYF	TGTGCCAGCAGCCCCCGGACAGGGGGGGAGACCCAGTACTTC
TRBV7-9	TRBJ2-7	once	TRBD2	CASSTGLAGEFGEQYF	TGTGCCAGCAGCACCGGACTAGCGGGAGAGTTTGGCGAGCAGTACTTC
TRBV4-1	TRBJ2-7	-	-	CASSQGILRREVSYEQYF	TGCGCCAGCAGCCAAGGTATCCTACGGAGGGAGGTTTCCTACGAGCAGTACTTC
TRBV28	TRBJ2-2	few	TRBD1	CASSLSTGGAGELFF	TGTGCCAGCAGTCTATCCACAGGGGGAGCCGGGGAGCTGTTTTTT
TRBV2	TRBJ2-5	-	TRBD2	CASSVVAGVGKETQYF	TGTGCCAGCAGTGTGGTAGCGGGAGTGGGTAAAGAGACCCAGTACTTC
TRBV7-6	TRBJ2-5	few	TRBD2	CASSRTSDGETQYF	TGTGCCAGCAGCCGAACTAGCGACGGCGAGACCCAGTACTTC
TRBV28	TRBJ2-5	once	-	CASSLSLAQETQYF	TGTGCCAGCAGTTTATCCCTAGCTCAAGAGACCCAGTACTTC
TRBV28	TRBJ2-7	-	-	CASSFPSREAEQYF	TGTGCCAGCAGTTTCCCCTCCCGAGAGGCGGAGCAGTACTTC
TRBV19	TRBJ2-4	-	TRBD2	CASSWGLAEYVAKNIQYF	TGTGCCAGTAGCTGGGGACTAGCGGAGTACGTAGCCAAAAACATTCAGTACTTC
TRBV29-1	TRBJ2-7	-	TRBD1	CSVEEWTGTNYEQYF	TGCAGCGTGGAGGAGTGGACAGGTACGAACTACGAGCAGTACTTC
TRBV5-1	TRBJ2-2	few	TRBD2	CASSLVLAGATGELFF	TGCGCCAGCAGCTTGGTCCTAGCGGGAGCCACCGGGGAGCTGTTTTTT
TRBV7-9	TRBJ2-7	few	TRBD2	CASSGTSGNYEQYF	TGTGCCAGCAGCGGGACTAGCGGGAATTACGAGCAGTACTTC
TRBV27	TRBJ2-3	once	-	CASSFLDTQYF	TGTGCCAGCAGTTTTCTAGATACGCAGTATTTT